Sequencing of this T cell receptor (beta chain) was carried out in a study of technical replicates of blood from a handful of donors. CDR1 and CDR2 from the germline V gene are SNHLY and FYNNEI. The CDR3 totals 15 residues. The data were produced by immunoSEQ multiplex PCR, yet TCRdb's version contains in-frame clones alone and is incomplete. Counted here are some 71,000 clones, approximately 97% occurring once; the ten biggest clones make up about 0.29%. A remark on this clone: The germline gene is not matched at one end of the junction; a read error may be the cause.

The chain links TRBV2 to TRBJ2-1; possibly TRBD1 for D (6 bases). This TCR was sampled from a human donor in good health. Sequenced material: T cells isolated from PBMCs. CDR3 amino acids: CASNEQGVGYNEQFF. The DNA of the CDR3 is TGTGCCAGCAATGAACAGGGTGTAGGGTACAATGAGCAGTTCTTC. The whole variable domain, remainder taken from reference TRBV2 and TRBJ2-1, is EPEVTQTPSHQVTQMGQEVILRCVPISNHLYFYWYRQILGQKVEFLVSFYNNEISEKSEIFDDQFSVERPDGSNFTLKIRSTKLEDSAMYFCASNEQGVGYNEQFFGPGTRLTVL.